This T cell receptor (beta chain) was sequenced in a study of cytomegalovirus exposure and HLA in healthy donors. Study information: Prior work identified more than 90 million unique TCR beta sequences in some 180 million T cells.

13 Jbeta primers and 60 Vbeta primers were used for the PCR. The data were produced by immunoSEQ multiplex PCR, yet TCRdb's version contains in-frame clones alone and is incomplete. This sample yields 150,000 to 200,000 clones, of which 84% are seen a single time; around 0.25% belongs to the top ten. From germline, CDR1 is SGDLS and CDR2 YYNGEE. The CDR3 is made up of 14 amino acids. The sequencing input was PBMCs. This TCR was recovered from a boy aged 5-17 years in good health and CMV-seronegative. This chain links TRBV9 with TRBJ2-5, with D perhaps matching TRBD2 (5 bases). The J call may be incorrect, as the DNA end agrees better with TRBJ2-7. The chain's CDR3 is CASSPSSSSYEQYF. The DNA of the CDR3 is TGTGCCAGCAGCCCTAGCTCCTCCTCCTACGAGCAGTACTTC.